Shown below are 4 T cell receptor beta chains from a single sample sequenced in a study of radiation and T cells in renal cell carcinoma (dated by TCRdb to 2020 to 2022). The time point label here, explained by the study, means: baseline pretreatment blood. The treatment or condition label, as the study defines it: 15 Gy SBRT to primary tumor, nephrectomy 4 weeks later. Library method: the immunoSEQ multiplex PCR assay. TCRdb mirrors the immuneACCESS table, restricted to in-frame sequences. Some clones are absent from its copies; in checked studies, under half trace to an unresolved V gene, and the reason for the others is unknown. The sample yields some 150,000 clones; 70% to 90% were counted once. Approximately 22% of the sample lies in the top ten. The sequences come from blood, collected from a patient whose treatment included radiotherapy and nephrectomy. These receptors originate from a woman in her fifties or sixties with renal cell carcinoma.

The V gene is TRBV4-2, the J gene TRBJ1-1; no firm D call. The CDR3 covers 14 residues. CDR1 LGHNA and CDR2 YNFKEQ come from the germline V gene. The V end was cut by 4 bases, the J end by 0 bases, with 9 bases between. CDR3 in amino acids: CASSLTTMNTEAFF. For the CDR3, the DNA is TGTGCCAGCAGCCTCACGACAATGAACACTGAAGCTTTCTTT.

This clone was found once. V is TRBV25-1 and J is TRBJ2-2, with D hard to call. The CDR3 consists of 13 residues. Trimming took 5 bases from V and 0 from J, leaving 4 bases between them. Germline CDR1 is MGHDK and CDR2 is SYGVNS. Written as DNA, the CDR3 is TGTGCCAGCAGTCCAGCGAACACCGGGGAGCTGTTTTTT. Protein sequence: CASSPANTGELFF.

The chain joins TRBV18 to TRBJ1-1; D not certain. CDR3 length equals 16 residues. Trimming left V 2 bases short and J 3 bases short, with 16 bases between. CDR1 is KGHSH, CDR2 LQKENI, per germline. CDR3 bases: TGTGCCAGCTCACCAAGGGAGTCCGCCAAATACACTGAAGCTTTCTTT. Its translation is CASSPRESAKYTEAFF.

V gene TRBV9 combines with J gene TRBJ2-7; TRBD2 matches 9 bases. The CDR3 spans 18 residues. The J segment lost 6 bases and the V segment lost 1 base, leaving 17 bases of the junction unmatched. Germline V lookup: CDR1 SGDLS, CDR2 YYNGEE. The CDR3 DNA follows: TGTGCCAGCAGCGTATCGGCTAGCGGGGCCGCCTGGGATGGCGAGCAGTACTTC. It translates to CASSVSASGAAWDGEQYF.